This TCR beta chain was identified during a study of blood T cell repertoires in COVID-19. Looking at the study overall: The study drew acute and convalescent COVID-19 samples from the United States, Italy and Spain.

Original processing methods: For nucleated cells, counts were estimated from reference gene primer amplification. TCRdb's table, derived via immunoSEQ multiplex PCR, lists solely in-frame clones and lacks some. D and trimming were read from the DNA, whereas the V and J calls and clone size are those reported in that table. The sample has approximately 240,000 clones, about 83% seen once. V shed 5 bases and J shed 5 bases, with 18 bases lying between them. The CDR3 runs to 15 residues. Germline-derived CDR1 and CDR2 are SGHNT and YENEEA. This clone occurred many times. The clonotype was recovered from a human donor in a cohort sampled during active COVID-19. The material sequenced was peripheral blood. This chain joins TRBV11-3 and TRBJ1-1; a possible D gene is TRBD1 (6 bases). The CDR3: CASSGSGRGGTEAFF. The CDR3, as DNA: TGTGCCAGCAGCGGCTCGGGGAGAGGGGGAACTGAAGCTTTCTTT.